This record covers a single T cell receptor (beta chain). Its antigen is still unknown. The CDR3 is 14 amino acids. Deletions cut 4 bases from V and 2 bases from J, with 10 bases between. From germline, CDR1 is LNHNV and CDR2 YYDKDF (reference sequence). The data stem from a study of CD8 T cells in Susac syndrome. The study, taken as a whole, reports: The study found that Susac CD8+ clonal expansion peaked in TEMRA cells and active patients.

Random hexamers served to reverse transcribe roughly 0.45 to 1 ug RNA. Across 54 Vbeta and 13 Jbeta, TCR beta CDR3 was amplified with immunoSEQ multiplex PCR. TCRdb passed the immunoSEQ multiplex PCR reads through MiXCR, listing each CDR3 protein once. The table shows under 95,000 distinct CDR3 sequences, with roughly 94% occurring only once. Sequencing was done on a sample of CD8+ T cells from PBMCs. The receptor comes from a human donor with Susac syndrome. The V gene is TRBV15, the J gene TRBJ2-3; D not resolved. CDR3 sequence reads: CATSIEENTDTQYF. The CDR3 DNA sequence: TGTGCCACCAGCATTGAGGAAAACACAGATACGCAGTATTTT. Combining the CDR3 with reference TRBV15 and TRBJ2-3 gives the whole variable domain DAMVIQNPRYQVTQFGKPVTLSCSQTLNHNVMYWYQQKSSQAPKLLFHYYDKDFNNEADTPDNFQSRRPNTSFCFLDIRSPGLGDTAMYLCATSIEENTDTQYFGPGTRLTVL.